The 20 T cell receptor beta chains below come from one sample, sequenced in a study of CD8+ T cells in alopecia areata. Investigators isolated RNA and reverse transcribed it into cDNA to act as the sequencing template. TCRdb's table, derived via immunoSEQ multiplex PCR, lists solely in-frame clones and lacks some. The data contain about 180,000 clones, roughly 63% of them singletons. Treatment of the sample: oral pan-JAK inhibitor, 5-10 mg twice daily. The sequencing used CD4+ T cells sorted from blood, collected at roughly week 55, from a patient treated with tofacitinib. These receptors came from a human donor with alopecia areata.

This clone turned up a few times. V is TRBV29-1 and J is TRBJ2-5, with D unclear. Per the germline V gene, CDR1 is SQVTM and CDR2 is ANQGSEA. Trimming took off 4 bases at V and 1 base at J, with 19 bases between the two ends. The CDR3 contains 16 residues. The CDR3 is CSVAPRAGRFQETQYF. The CDR3 DNA sequence: TGCAGCGTTGCCCCTAGGGCAGGACGTTTCCAAGAGACCCAGTACTTC.

This clone was detected a few times. This chain joins TRBV30 and TRBJ1-2; TRBD1 is a possible D gene (5 bases). V was pared by 5 bases and J by 4 bases, with 17 bases between. CDR1 and CDR2 from the germline V gene are GTSNPN and SVGIG (reference sequence). The CDR3 covers 14 residues. The CDR3 DNA reads as TGTGCCTGGGTAACGGGGGAGCCTTCCTATGGCTACACCTTC. It specifies CAWVTGEPSYGYTF.

With regard to this clone: This sample includes further DNA sequences coding for the same CDR3. This chain links TRBV6-5 with TRBJ2-7; D may be TRBD1 (5 bases). Germline V gene sequence: CDR1 MNHEY, CDR2 SVGAGI. Trimming left V 7 bases short and J 1 base short, with 11 bases between. The CDR3 runs to 13 residues. CDR3 in amino acids: CASTPGQSYEQYF. As DNA, the CDR3 is TGTGCCAGCACCCCAGGGCAGTCCTACGAGCAGTACTTC.

The sample holds a few counts of this clone. The chain joins TRBV7-3 to TRBJ2-7, with a weak D call TRBD1 (6 bases). The CDR3 contains 16 residues. V was clipped by 0 bases and J by 3 bases, with 15 bases between them. CDR1 is SGHTA and CDR2 is FQGTGA in the germline V gene. The CDR3 protein is CASSLTPTGLRYEQYF. CDR3 sequence (DNA): TGTGCCAGCAGCTTAACGCCGACAGGACTTCGCTACGAGCAGTACTTC.

This clone has more than one count but fewer than ten. The chain recombines TRBV15 with TRBJ2-3; 10 bases agree with TRBD2. The V gene's germline CDR1 is LNHNV and CDR2 YYDKDF (reference sequence). With 2 bases clipped from V and 6 bases from J, the junction kept 5 bases outside the gene matches. This CDR3 is 15 amino acids long. This chain's CDR3 is CATSRQLAGSDTQYF. CDR3 nucleotides: TGTGCCACCAGCAGACAACTAGCGGGATCGGATACGCAGTATTTT.

This clone was found a few times. The chain has TRBV5-1 and TRBJ2-6, with 7 bases matching TRBD1. The CDR3 has 17 residues. Trimming at V came to 3 bases and at J to 4 bases, leaving 10 bases not matched to a gene. The germline V gene encodes CDR1 SGHRS and CDR2 YFSETQ. This chain's CDR3 is CASSYATGVSGANVLTF. In DNA form, the CDR3 reads TGCGCCAGCAGCTATGCCACAGGGGTATCAGGGGCCAACGTCCTGACTTTC.

The chain combines TRBV5-1 with TRBJ1-5; TRBD1 might be the D (5 bases). Germline loops: CDR1 SGHRS, CDR2 YFSETQ. V lost 0 bases to trimming and J lost 3 bases, with 10 bases between them. The CDR3 is 15 residues long. In DNA, the CDR3 is TGCGCCAGCAGCTTGGAAGGGGTACTCAATCAGCCCCAGCATTTT. Translation gives CASSLEGVLNQPQHF.

The chain recombines TRBV5-6 with TRBJ2-3, with 10 bases identical to TRBD2. The CDR3 totals 15 residues. Trimming at V came to 3 bases and at J to 1 base, leaving 2 bases not matched to a gene. Germline lookup yields CDR1 SGHDT and CDR2 YYEEEE. CDR3 loop: CASSSLAGGTDTQYF. The DNA of the CDR3 is TGTGCCAGCAGCTCTCTAGCGGGGGGCACAGATACGCAGTATTTT.

The chain links TRBV29-1 to TRBJ1-2; no firm D call. The germline V and J ends were trimmed by 0 bases and 6 bases, with 8 bases remaining between them. This CDR3 comprises 12 residues. Germline V lookup: CDR1 SQVTM, CDR2 ANQGSEA. The CDR3 loop is CSVEELRNGYTF. CDR3 nucleotides: TGCAGCGTTGAAGAACTAAGGAATGGCTACACCTTC.

This clone has only a few counts. The gene calls are TRBV25-1 and TRBJ2-4; 8 bases are a match to TRBD2. The CDR3 consists of 11 residues. V shed 7 bases and J 13 bases; nucleotides not matched to a gene: 6. Germline CDR1 is MGHDK and CDR2 is SYGVNS. The DNA of the CDR3 is TGTGCCAGCACCGGGGGGGGCGGACAGTACTTC. Its translation: CASTGGGGQYF. Full variable domain (outside the CDR3, taken from reference TRBV25-1 and TRBJ2-4): EADIYQTPRYLVIGTGKKITLECSQTMGHDKMYWYQQDPGMELHLIHYSYGVNSTEKGDLSSESTVSRIRTEHFPLTLESARPSHTSQYLCASTGGGGQYFGAGTRLSVL.

The J gene is TRBJ1-5, the V gene TRBV4-2; a weak D match, TRBD1 (6 bases). V dropped 3 bases and J dropped 4 bases, with 10 bases sitting between them. This CDR3 spans 14 amino acids. Germline values: CDR1 LGHNA, CDR2 YNFKEQ. The CDR3 here is CASSHLQGNQPQHF. CDR3 nucleotide sequence: TGTGCCAGCAGCCACCTACAGGGAAATCAGCCCCAGCATTTT.

CDR3: CASSVDPSGANVLTF. The CDR3, as DNA: TGTGCCAGCAGTGTAGACCCCTCTGGGGCCAACGTCCTGACTTTC. V and J are TRBV2 and TRBJ2-6; D is unclear. Trimming stripped 4 bases from V and 0 bases from J, with 7 bases between. There are 15 residues in the CDR3. Germline V gene lookup returns CDR1 SNHLY and CDR2 FYNNEI.

A single count supports this clone. V is TRBV30 and J is TRBJ1-6; TRBD1 is a possible D gene (6 bases). Germline V gene lookup returns CDR1 GTSNPN and CDR2 SVGIG (reference sequence). This CDR3 has 12 amino acids. Trimming removed 4 bases from V and 15 bases from J, with 16 bases in between. The CDR3 bases are TGTGCCTGGACCAAAACAGGGCTCCTCCTCCACTTT. Protein product: CAWTKTGLLLHF.

This sequence joins TRBV25-1 and TRBJ1-6; 9 bases are a match to TRBD1. The length of the CDR3 is 15 residues. CDR1 MGHDK and CDR2 SYGVNS come from the germline V gene. V lost 3 bases to trimming and J lost 8 bases; unmatched junction nucleotides: 5. The CDR3 coding sequence is TGTGCCAGCAGTGAGGGGACAGGGATCTATTCACCCCTCCACTTT. Its protein product is CASSEGTGIYSPLHF.

The V call is TRBV29-1, the J call TRBJ2-7; D unclear. Trimming took off 4 bases at V and 1 base at J, with 17 bases between the two ends. This CDR3 comprises 15 residues. Germline assignment: CDR1 SQVTM and CDR2 ANQGSEA. CDR3 loop: CSVVETRGRSYEQYF. For the CDR3, the DNA is TGCAGCGTTGTGGAGACCCGTGGCAGATCCTACGAGCAGTACTTC.

V gene TRBV6-5 combines with J gene TRBJ1-2; D might be TRBD1 (5 bases). The CDR3 loop spans 12 amino acids. V was shortened by 2 bases and J by 7 bases, with 8 bases between the two germline ends. CDR1 is MNHEY, CDR2 SVGAGI, per germline. CDR3 protein: CASSYNGGGYTF. Written as DNA, the CDR3 is TGTGCCAGCAGTTACAATGGGGGTGGCTACACCTTC.

The chain links TRBV29-1 to TRBJ2-3; tentative D call: TRBD2 (6 bases). Trimming took off 4 bases at V and 2 bases at J, with 16 bases between the two ends. CDR1 and CDR2 (germline): SQVTM, ANQGSEA. The CDR3 length is 15 residues. As DNA, the CDR3 is TGCAGCGTTGTCGGAGGGCAGGCGAACACAGATACGCAGTATTTT. Its translation: CSVVGGQANTDTQYF.

V and J are TRBV4-1 and TRBJ1-4; D gene uncertain. V dropped 0 bases and J dropped 8 bases, with 10 bases sitting between them. The CDR3 sequence is 14 residues long. Looked up from germline, CDR1 is MGHRA and CDR2 is YSYEKL. CDR3 region: CASSQDGPREKLFF. Here the CDR3 DNA reads TGCGCCAGCAGCCAAGATGGGCCACGCGAAAAACTGTTTTTT.

The J gene is TRBJ1-3, the V gene TRBV15, with TRBD1 matching 7 bases. This CDR3 has 16 residues. Trimming took 3 bases from V and 0 from J; bases not matched to a gene: 5. Germline V gene lookup returns CDR1 LNHNV and CDR2 YYDKDF (reference sequence). The chain's CDR3 is CATSRRDRISGNTIYF. DNA for the CDR3: TGTGCCACCAGCAGGCGGGACAGAATCTCTGGAAACACCATATATTTT.

This clone occurred a few times. This CDR3 reads CASSQNDRGSETQYF. As DNA, the CDR3 is TGCGCCAGCAGTCAAAACGACAGGGGGTCAGAGACCCAGTACTTC. The rearrangement joins TRBV23-1 to TRBJ2-5; 9 nucleotides align to TRBD1. Being an ORF, TRBV23-1 has a function that is uncertain. The V segment lost 2 bases and the J segment 4 bases; nucleotides outside the gene matches: 5. This CDR3 comprises 15 residues.